This T cell receptor (beta chain) was profiled in a study of beta chain features in type 1 diabetes. Study-wide findings and caveats: Within each of all four CD4+ subsets, Type 1 diabetes patients had TCRB CDR3s that were moderately but significantly shorter.

This clone has a handful of counts. Its target is not known. Expressed TCRB transcripts were sequenced because the entire RNA isolate underwent reverse transcription. Produced via immunoSEQ multiplex PCR; TCRdb's table is partial and in-frame only. Among around 130,000 clones listed, over 15% were seen once. V lost 5 bases, J lost 7 bases, and 20 bases lay in between. The germline gives CDR1 MNHEY, CDR2 SVGAGI. The CDR3 consists of 15 residues. This chain joins TRBV6-5 and TRBJ1-2; possibly TRBD1 for D (5 bases). The origin of this receptor is a man aged 25-45 years with type 1 diabetes. Sequencing was carried out using central memory CD4+ T cells from blood. For the CDR3, the DNA is TGTGCCAGCAGTCCCCATCCGCGGGGCGGATCTGGCTACACCTTC. This encodes CASSPHPRGGSGYTF.